Below are 3 T cell receptor beta chains sequenced from a single sample in a study of T cell repertoires in aging, cancer and after chemotherapy. TCR beta rearrangements were amplified from peripheral blood genomic DNA. TRB rearrangements spanning V, D and J were amplified using mixed TRB-A/B primers. TCRdb reanalysed the multiplex PCR reads using MiXCR and keeps one entry per CDR3 protein. The sample lists some 5,000 distinct CDR3 sequences; approximately 30% were seen once. Specimen: blood. These receptors originate from a human donor with a blood cancer.

This clonotype rates as medium-sized. The chain uses TRBV30 and TRBJ2-6; tentatively, D is TRBD2 (6 bases). This CDR3 contains 18 residues. Germline CDR1 GTSNPN, CDR2 SVGIG (reference sequence). The V gene lost 0 bases and the J gene lost 4 bases, with 19 bases spanning the gap. CDR3 in DNA: TGTGCCTGGAGTGTATACCGAGGCCGGAGGGCCGGGGCCAACGTCCTGACTTTC. This codes for CAWSVYRGRRAGANVLTF.

This clonotype is judged medium-sized. The chain is built from TRBV30 and TRBJ1-6; D is undetermined. This CDR3 has 12 residues. The V and J ends lost 3 bases and 5 bases respectively, with 5 bases between them. The V gene's germline CDR1 is GTSNPN and CDR2 SVGIG (reference sequence). The CDR3: CAWSRDNSPLHF. CDR3 coding DNA: TGTGCCTGGAGCAGAGATAATTCACCCCTCCACTTT.

This sequence joins TRBV7-9 and TRBJ1-2, with D possibly being TRBD1 (6 bases). From germline, CDR1 is SEHNR and CDR2 FQNEAQ (reference sequence). The ends were cut back, 5 bases at V and 6 bases at J, with 16 bases in the middle. This CDR3 region has 14 residues. This CDR3 reads CASSRDGGHNGYTF. The CDR3 nucleotides are TGTGCCAGCAGCAGGGACGGGGGACATAATGGCTACACCTTC.